This T cell receptor (beta chain) was sequenced during a study of neoadjuvant anti-PD-1 for oral cavity cancer. Study-wide context: Non-progressing patients received a fourth nivolumab dose near day 43, then surgery on days 50-56.

Most PBMC samples had 480 ng input DNA in six replicates. Assay: immunoSEQ multiplex PCR; the TCRdb copy retains only in-frame clones and omits some. The profile shows about 15,000 clones, over 60% of them singletons. In regard to this clone: Its antigen remains unidentified.

Whole-study results and caveats: Post-nivolumab, blood T cell clonality was significantly elevated in non-responders.

The junction had 3 bases not matched to a gene; V was cut back by 4 bases and J by 5 bases. Germline assignment: CDR1 SGHDN and CDR2 FVKESK. The CDR3 has 15 amino acids. The receptor was derived from a person aged 35-79 years with oral cavity squamous cell carcinoma. The sample here was PBMCs, taken before nivolumab (anti-PD-1) treatment. This chain joins TRBV14 and TRBJ2-1, with 12 bases that match TRBD2. This CDR3 is CASSPSGGAHNEQFF. CDR3 sequence (DNA): TGTGCCAGCAGCCCTAGCGGGGGGGCACACAATGAGCAGTTCTTC.